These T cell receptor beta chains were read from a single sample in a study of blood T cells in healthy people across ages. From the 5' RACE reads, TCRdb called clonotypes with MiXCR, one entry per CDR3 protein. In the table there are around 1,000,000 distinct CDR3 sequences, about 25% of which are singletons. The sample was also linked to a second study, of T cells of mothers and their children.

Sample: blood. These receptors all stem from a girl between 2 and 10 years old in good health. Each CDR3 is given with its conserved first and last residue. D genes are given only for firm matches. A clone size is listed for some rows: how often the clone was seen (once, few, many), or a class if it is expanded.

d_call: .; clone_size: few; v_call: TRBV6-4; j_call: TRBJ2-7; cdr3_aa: CASSDGDYGEQYF
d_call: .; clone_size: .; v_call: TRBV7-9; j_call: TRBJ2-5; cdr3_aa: CASSLASRKTQYF
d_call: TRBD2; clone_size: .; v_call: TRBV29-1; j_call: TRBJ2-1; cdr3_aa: CSAGPGLADNEQFF
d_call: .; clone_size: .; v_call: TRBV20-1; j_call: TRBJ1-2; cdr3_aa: CSARDDREGTYYGYTF
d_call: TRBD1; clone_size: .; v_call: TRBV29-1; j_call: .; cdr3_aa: CSAVGQGYEQYF
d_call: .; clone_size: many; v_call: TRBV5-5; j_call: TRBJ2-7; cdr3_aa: CASSSGATYEQYF
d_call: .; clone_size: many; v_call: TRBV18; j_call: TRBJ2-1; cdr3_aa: CASSPWGSYNEQFF
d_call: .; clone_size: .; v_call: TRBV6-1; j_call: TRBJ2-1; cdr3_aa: CASMSGEQFF
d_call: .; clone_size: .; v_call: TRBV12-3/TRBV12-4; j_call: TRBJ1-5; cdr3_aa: CASRFEEYQPQHF
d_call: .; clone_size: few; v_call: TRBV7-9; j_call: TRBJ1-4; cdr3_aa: CASRKTGNFNEKLFF
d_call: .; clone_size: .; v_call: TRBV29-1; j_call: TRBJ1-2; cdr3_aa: CSVPAAANYGYTF
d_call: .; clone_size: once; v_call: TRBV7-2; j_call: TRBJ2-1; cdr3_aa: CASSSDRFYEQFF
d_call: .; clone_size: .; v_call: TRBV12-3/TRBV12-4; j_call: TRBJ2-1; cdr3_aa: CASKPREDNYNEQFF
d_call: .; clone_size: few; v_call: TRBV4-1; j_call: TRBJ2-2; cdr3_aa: CASSQVLTENTGELFF
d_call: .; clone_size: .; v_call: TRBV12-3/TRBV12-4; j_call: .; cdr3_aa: CASSLESRGGEQYF
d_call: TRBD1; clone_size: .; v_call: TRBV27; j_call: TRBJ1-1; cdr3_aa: CASSGRTGKAFF
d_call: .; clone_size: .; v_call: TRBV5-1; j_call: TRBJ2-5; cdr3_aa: CASSSAGYKGETQYF
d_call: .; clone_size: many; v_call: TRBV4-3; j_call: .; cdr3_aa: CASSQQQGRYEQYF
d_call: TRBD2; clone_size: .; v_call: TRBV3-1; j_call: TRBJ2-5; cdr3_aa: CASSSLREGYQETQYF
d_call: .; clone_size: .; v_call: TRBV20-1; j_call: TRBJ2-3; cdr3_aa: CSASWASGTDTQYF
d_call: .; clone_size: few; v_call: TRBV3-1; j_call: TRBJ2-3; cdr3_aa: CASSQDVNYPPDTQYF
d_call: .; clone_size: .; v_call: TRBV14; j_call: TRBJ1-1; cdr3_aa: CASSQLNGMNTEAFF
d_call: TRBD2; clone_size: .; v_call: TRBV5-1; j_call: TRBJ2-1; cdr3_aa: CASSATSGSDEQFF
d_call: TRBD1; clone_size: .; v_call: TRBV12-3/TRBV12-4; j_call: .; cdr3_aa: CASNPTGFNEQFF
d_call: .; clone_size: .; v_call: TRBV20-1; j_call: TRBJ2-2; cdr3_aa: CSARPRGTGELFF
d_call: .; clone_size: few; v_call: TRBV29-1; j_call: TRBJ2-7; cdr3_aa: CSVVGIGQVYEQYF
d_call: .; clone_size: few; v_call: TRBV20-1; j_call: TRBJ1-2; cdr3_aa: CSPFGTGYPPENGYTF
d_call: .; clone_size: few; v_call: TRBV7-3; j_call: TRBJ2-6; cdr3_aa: CASSLNRAGNSGANVLTF
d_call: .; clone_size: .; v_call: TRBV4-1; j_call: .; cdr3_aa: CASSQDPHGSYNEQFF
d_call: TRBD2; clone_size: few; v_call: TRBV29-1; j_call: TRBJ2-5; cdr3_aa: CSVEIVGGGGARTQYF
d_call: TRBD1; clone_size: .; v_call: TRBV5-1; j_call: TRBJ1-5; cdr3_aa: CASSLRQGAQPQHF
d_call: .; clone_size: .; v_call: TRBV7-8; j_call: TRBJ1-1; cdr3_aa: CASSSPRGQNTEAFF
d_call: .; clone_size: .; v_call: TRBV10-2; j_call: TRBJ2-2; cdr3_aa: CASSEEVLNTGELFF
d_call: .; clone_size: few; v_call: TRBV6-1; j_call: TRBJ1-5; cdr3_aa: CASSDLGGQPQHF
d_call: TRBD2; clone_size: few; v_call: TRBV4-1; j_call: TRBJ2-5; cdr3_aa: CASSPGLAMGRETQYF
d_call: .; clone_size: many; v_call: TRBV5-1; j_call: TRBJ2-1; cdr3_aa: CASSPVGSYNEQFF
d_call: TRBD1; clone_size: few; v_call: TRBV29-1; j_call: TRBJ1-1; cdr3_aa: CSAEKTGMNTEAFF
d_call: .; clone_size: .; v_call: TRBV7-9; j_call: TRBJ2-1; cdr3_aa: CASSPWDVRKEFF
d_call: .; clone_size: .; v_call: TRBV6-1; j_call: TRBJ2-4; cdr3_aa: CASSEIGGVPNIQYF
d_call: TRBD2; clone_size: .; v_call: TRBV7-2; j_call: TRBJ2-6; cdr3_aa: CASSLQRGGYGANVLTF
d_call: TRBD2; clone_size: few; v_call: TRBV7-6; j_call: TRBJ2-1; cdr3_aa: CASSLGAGEKNEQFF
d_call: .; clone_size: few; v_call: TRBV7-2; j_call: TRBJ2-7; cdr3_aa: CASSLATSAEQYF
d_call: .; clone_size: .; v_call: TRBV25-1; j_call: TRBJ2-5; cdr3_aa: CASSEARVGEETQYF
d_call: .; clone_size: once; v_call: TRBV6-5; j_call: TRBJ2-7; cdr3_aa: CASSYDGPDYEQYF
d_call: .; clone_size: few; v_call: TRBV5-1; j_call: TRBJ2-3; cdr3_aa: CASSLGPPTDTQYF
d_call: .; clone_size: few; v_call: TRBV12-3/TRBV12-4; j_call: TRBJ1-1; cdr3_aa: CASSLPPRTEAFF
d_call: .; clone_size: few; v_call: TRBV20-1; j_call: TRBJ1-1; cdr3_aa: CSARGPFRGGGQVTEAFF
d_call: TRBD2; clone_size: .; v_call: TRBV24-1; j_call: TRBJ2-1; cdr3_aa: CATSDTGTSGTGSYNEQFF
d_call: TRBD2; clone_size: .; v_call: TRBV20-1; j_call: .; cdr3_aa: CSLERLAGGSYEQYF
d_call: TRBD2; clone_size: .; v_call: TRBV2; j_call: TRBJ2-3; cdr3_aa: CAMLGGGTDTQYF
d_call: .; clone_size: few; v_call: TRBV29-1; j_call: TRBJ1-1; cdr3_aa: CSAAPGLNTEAFF
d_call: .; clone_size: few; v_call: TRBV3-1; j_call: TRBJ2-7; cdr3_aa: CASSPGYGSYEQYF
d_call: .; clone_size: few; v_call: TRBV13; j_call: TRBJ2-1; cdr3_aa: CASSLGVANEQFF
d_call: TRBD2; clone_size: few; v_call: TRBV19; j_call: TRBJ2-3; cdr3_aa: CASSTRLAEAGDTQYF
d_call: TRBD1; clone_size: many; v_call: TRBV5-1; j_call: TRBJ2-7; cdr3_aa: CASSFTGDEQYF
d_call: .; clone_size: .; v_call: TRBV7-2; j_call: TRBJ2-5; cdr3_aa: CASSFFGDDETQYF
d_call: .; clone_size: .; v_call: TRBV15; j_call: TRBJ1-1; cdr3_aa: CATLGTTEAFF
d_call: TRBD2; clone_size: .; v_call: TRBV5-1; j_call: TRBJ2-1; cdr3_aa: CASSLGELAGTHNEQFF
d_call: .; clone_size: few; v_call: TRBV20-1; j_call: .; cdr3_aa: CSARVLQDNEQFF
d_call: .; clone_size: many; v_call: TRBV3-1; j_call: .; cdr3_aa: CASSPNYNEQFF